These 20 T cell receptor beta chains were all obtained from the same sample, sequenced in a study of shared clonotypes between healthy human individuals. TCRdb keeps only in-frame clones here, not all; method: immunoSEQ multiplex PCR. In the table there are about 490,000 clones, around three quarters of which are singletons. The sequencing input was PBMCs. The receptors were sampled from a woman aged 40 to 50 in good health. Some clones in this sample may be carry-over from other donors' samples.

The V call is TRBV7-9, the J call TRBJ2-7; 9 positions agree with TRBD1. CDR3 length: 18 amino acids. Per the germline V gene, CDR1 is SEHNR and CDR2 is FQNEAQ (reference sequence). The ends lost 4 bases at V and 3 bases at J; junction bases unmatched: 16. The CDR3 DNA follows: TGTGCCAGCAGCTCAGAAAAGGGACAGGGAGACAGCTTCTACGAGCAGTACTTC. This gives the protein CASSSEKGQGDSFYEQYF.

This chain connects TRBV9 to TRBJ2-4; 7 positions agree with TRBD2. CDR3 size: 15 residues. CDR1 is SGDLS and CDR2 is YYNGEE in the germline V gene. The V segment lost 3 bases and the J segment 4 bases; nucleotides outside the gene matches: 7. The CDR3 loop is CASSGTGTTKNIQYF. The CDR3 bases are TGTGCCAGCAGCGGAACCGGGACTACAAAAAACATTCAGTACTTC.

Of note for this clone: This likely stems from a read error, as it lies one base from a far larger clone. The sample contains more than one DNA sequence encoding this CDR3. V is TRBV2 and J is TRBJ1-2, with 7 bases aligning to TRBD1. Trimming cost V 9 bases and J 4 bases; bases outside gene matches: 5. From germline, CDR1 is SNHLY and CDR2 FYNNEI. The CDR3 length is 12 residues. CDR3 DNA sequence: TGTGCCAGTGACAGGGAAGGCTATGGCTACACCTTC. Amino acid sequence: CASDREGYGYTF.

This rearrangement joins TRBV2 to TRBJ1-6, with D hard to call. V lost 9 bases, J lost 3 bases, and 9 bases lay in between. Germline CDR1 reads SNHLY; CDR2 reads FYNNEI. CDR3 length: 13 amino acids. DNA for the CDR3: TGTGCCAGTGGGTCCGGCTATAATTCACCCCTCCACTTT. It translates to CASGSGYNSPLHF.

This chain joins TRBV27 and TRBJ2-7, with D tentatively TRBD1 (6 bases). The V gene's germline CDR1 is MNHEY and CDR2 SMNVEV (reference sequence). Trimming pared 5 bases from V and 4 bases from J, leaving 9 bases between. The CDR3 has 12 residues. The CDR3 sequence: CASSGGGYEQYF. CDR3 DNA: TGTGCCAGCAGTGGGGGCGGTTACGAGCAGTACTTC.

The CDR3: CASSGGGPRETQYF. The CDR3 nucleotides read TGTGCCAGCAGCGGCGGGGGCCCGAGGGAGACCCAGTACTTC. The gene calls are TRBV5-6 and TRBJ2-5, with a weak D call TRBD2 (7 bases). This CDR3 has 14 residues. In germline, CDR1 is SGHDT, CDR2 YYEEEE. Trimming cost V 4 bases and J 5 bases, with 15 bases left between them.

V gene TRBV7-2 combines with J gene TRBJ1-3; 8 nucleotides line up with TRBD1. CDR1 is SGHTA and CDR2 is FQGNSA in the germline V gene. V lost 2 bases and J lost 0; bases outside the gene matches: 3. The CDR3 is made up of 16 amino acids. Here the CDR3 reads CASSLQGALSGNTIYF. The DNA of the CDR3 is TGTGCCAGCAGCTTACAGGGGGCCCTCTCTGGAAACACCATATATTTT. Full variable domain (remainder filled in from reference TRBV7-2 and TRBJ1-3): GAGVSQSPSNKVTEKGKDVELRCDPISGHTALYWYRQSLGQGLEFLIYFQGNSAPDKSGLPSDRFSAERTGGSVSTLTIQRTQQEDSAVYLCASSLQGALSGNTIYFGEGSWLTVV.

The rearrangement links TRBV7-9 to TRBJ2-3; 8 nucleotides line up with TRBD2. From germline, CDR1 is SEHNR and CDR2 FQNEAQ (reference sequence). The J segment lost 4 bases and the V segment lost 2 bases, leaving 8 bases of the junction unmatched. This CDR3 region has 16 residues. Here the CDR3 DNA reads TGTGCCAGCAGCTTATCTAGGACTAGCTCCGCAGATACGCAGTATTTT. Translating gives CASSLSRTSSADTQYF.

The chain couples TRBV5-6 to TRBJ2-2, with unresolved D. V lost 0 bases and J 0 bases, leaving 15 bases between the germline ends. The CDR3 covers 18 residues. Looked up from germline, CDR1 is SGHDT and CDR2 is YYEEEE. CDR3: CASSLVGEATTNTGELFF. CDR3 nucleotide sequence: TGTGCCAGCAGCTTGGTGGGCGAGGCCACAACGAACACCGGGGAGCTGTTTTTT.

V gene TRBV28 combines with J gene TRBJ1-5; D not certain. The CDR3 consists of 12 residues. The germline gives CDR1 MDHEN, CDR2 SYDVKM. Trimming removed 8 bases from V and 7 bases from J, with 12 bases in between. CDR3 nucleotides: TGTGCCAGCCAGGAGTTAGAACAGCCCCAGCATTTT. Residues: CASQELEQPQHF.

The chain links TRBV28 to TRBJ2-1, with 9 nucleotides matching TRBD2. From germline, CDR1 is MDHEN and CDR2 SYDVKM. J gave up 9 bases and V 6 bases, and 12 bases lay outside the gene matches. The CDR3 runs 15 residues. The CDR3 DNA reads TGTGCCAGCAGCTCGTCGGGGACTAGCCGGTTTGAGCAGTTCTTC. Translating it yields CASSSSGTSRFEQFF.

The chain uses TRBV30 and TRBJ2-5; TRBD2 aligns across 7 bases. Germline V gives CDR1 GTSNPN, CDR2 SVGIG (reference sequence). The trim removed 2 bases at V and 5 bases at J, leaving 11 bases unmatched. The length of the CDR3 is 15 residues. In DNA, the CDR3 is TGTGCCTGGAGTCCTCACCAGGGAGGGATGGAGACCCAGTACTTC. Protein sequence: CAWSPHQGGMETQYF. The full variable domain, its missing parts supplied by reference TRBV30 and TRBJ2-5, is SQTIHQWPATLVQPVGSPLSLECTVEGTSNPNLYWYRQAAGRGLQLLFYSVGIGQISSEVPQNLSASRPQDRQFILSSKKLLLSDSGFYLCAWSPHQGGMETQYFGPGTRLLVL.

The DNA of the CDR3 is TGTGCCAGCAGGGGGGACACCGGGACTAGTAGCTGTGGCGGGGAGCTGTTTTTT. Translating gives CASRGDTGTSSCGGELFF. The rearrangement joins TRBV9 to TRBJ2-2; the match to TRBD2 covers 8 bases. The CDR3 length is 18 residues. V trimming: 5 bases; J trimming: 7 bases; junction bases outside the gene matches: 19. CDR1 and CDR2 (germline): SGDLS, YYNGEE. The entire variable domain, with the rest obtained from reference TRBV9 and TRBJ2-2, is as follows: DSGVTQTPKHLITATGQRVTLRCSPRSGDLSVYWYQQSLDQGLQFLIQYYNGEERAKGNILERFSAQQFPDLHSELNLSSLELGDSALYFCASRGDTGTSSCGGELFFGEGSRLTVL.

Only a few counts were recorded for this clone. This chain links TRBV9 with TRBJ2-5; 10 nucleotides align to TRBD1. V dropped 6 bases and J dropped 4; count of bases not matched to a gene: 12. Germline V gene lookup returns CDR1 SGDLS and CDR2 YYNGEE. The CDR3 contains 16 residues. The CDR3 DNA follows: TGTGCCAGCACCAGACAGGGGGCGAAATTGGGAGAGACCCAGTACTTC. Encoded protein: CASTRQGAKLGETQYF.

This rearrangement joins TRBV6-9 to TRBJ2-6; D call uncertain. This CDR3 comprises 18 residues. Trimming cost V 5 bases and J 5 bases, with 22 bases left between them. CDR1 and CDR2 from the germline V gene are MNHGY and SVAAGI. The CDR3 nucleotides are TGTGCCAGCAGTATTGCGCCGCTACGACAAAGTCGGGCCAACGTCCTGACTTTC. This translates into CASSIAPLRQSRANVLTF.

The chain uses TRBV7-2 and TRBJ2-2, with 9 nucleotides matching TRBD1. The V gene's germline CDR1 is SGHTA and CDR2 FQGNSA. This CDR3 spans 15 amino acids. J was trimmed by 8 bases and V by 6 bases; bases with no gene match: 10. The CDR3 DNA sequence: TGTGCCAGCAGGCCAGGGACAGGGTTTCCGGGGGAGCTGTTTTTT. Translation: CASRPGTGFPGELFF.

J is TRBJ2-5 and V is TRBV28, with D perhaps matching TRBD1 (6 bases). V was shortened by 1 base and J by 5 bases, with 14 bases between the two germline ends. The CDR3 loop spans 15 amino acids. The V gene's germline CDR1 is MDHEN and CDR2 SYDVKM. CDR3 DNA sequence: TGTGCCAGCAGTTTATATGTACAGGGCGGGGAGACCCAGTACTTC. This codes for CASSLYVQGGETQYF. The entire variable domain, with the rest obtained from reference TRBV28 and TRBJ2-5, is as follows: DVKVTQSSRYLVKRTGEKVFLECVQDMDHENMFWYRQDPGLGLRLIYFSYDVKMKEKGDIPEGYSVSREKKERFSLILESASTNQTSMYLCASSLYVQGGETQYFGPGTRLLVL.

The V call is TRBV10-3, the J call TRBJ2-3; 10 bases line up with TRBD2. Germline lookup yields CDR1 ENHRY and CDR2 SYGVKD. CDR3 size: 19 residues. The J segment lost 1 base and the V segment lost 11 bases, leaving 21 bases of the junction unmatched. The DNA for the CDR3 is TGTGCCTCTCAGGGCCGTAAGCGGGAGGGCCTGGGGGGCACAGATACGCAGTATTTT. It encodes CASQGRKREGLGGTDTQYF.

The chain links TRBV5-1 to TRBJ2-2; no clear D gene. The germline CDR1 and CDR2 sequences are SGHRS and YFSETQ. V lost 0 bases to trimming and J lost 3 bases, with 9 bases between them. This CDR3 has 15 amino acids. The CDR3 region is CASSLEQLDTGELFF. CDR3 coding DNA: TGCGCCAGCAGCTTGGAGCAGTTAGACACCGGGGAGCTGTTTTTT.

This clone appeared once. The gene calls are TRBV27 and TRBJ2-2; maybe TRBD1 (5 bases). This CDR3 region has 16 residues. Trimming took off 5 bases at V and 7 bases at J, with 20 bases between the two ends. Germline-derived CDR1 and CDR2 are MNHEY and SMNVEV (reference sequence). CDR3 DNA sequence: TGTGCCAGCAGTCAAACCAGGGCAGCTCAGGGCGGGGAGCTGTTTTTT. Translating gives CASSQTRAAQGGELFF.